The next 5 T cell receptor beta chains were all read from a single sample in a study of shared clonotypes between healthy human individuals. Only in-frame clones appear in the TCRdb table, and some are missing; sequencing was by immunoSEQ multiplex PCR. The repertoire holds millions of clones, just over 90% seen once, with around 0.14% in the top ten. Source material: naive CD4+ T cells sorted from blood. Documented subset: CD45RA+ positively selected. The source of these receptors is a man between 18 and 29 years old in good health.

The V and J genes are TRBV6-5 and TRBJ2-5; D is tentatively TRBD1 or TRBD2 (6 bases each). This CDR3 contains 14 residues. CDR1 and CDR2 from the germline V gene are MNHEY and SVGAGI. Trimming took 2 bases from V and 5 from J, leaving 12 bases between them. Here the CDR3 DNA reads TGTGCCAGCAGTTACGGGGGGCTCGAGGAGACCCAGTACTTC. It yields the protein CASSYGGLEETQYF.

This rearrangement joins TRBV21-1 to TRBJ2-3; no DNA check was done on the table's D call, TRBD2. TRBV21-1 is a pseudogene locus. The CDR3 runs to 18 residues. This CDR3 reads CASSKPTRSHYLRHTQYF. CDR3 DNA: TGTGCCAGCAGCAAACCCACTAGGAGCCACTATTTGCGTCATACGCAGTATTTT.

Only one count was recorded for this clone. V is TRBV1 and J is TRBJ2-2; TRBD2 is the table's D call, not checked against the DNA. TRBV1 is deemed a pseudogene. The CDR3 has 16 amino acids. The CDR3 loop is CTSSRRASGRTGELFF. CDR3 nucleotides: TGCACCAGCAGCCGGCGGGCTAGCGGGAGGACCGGGGAGCTGTTTTTT.

The J gene is TRBJ2-1, the V gene TRBV4-1, with 9 bases identical to TRBD1. Germline CDR1 reads MGHRA; CDR2 reads YSYEKL. The CDR3 length is 16 residues. The V and J ends lost 4 bases and 2 bases, in that order; junction bases with no gene match: 6. CDR3 DNA sequence: TGCGCCAGCAGCCTTGGACAGGGGATCACCTACAATGAGCAGTTCTTC. Its protein is CASSLGQGITYNEQFF.

Details on this clone: Distinct nucleotide sequences in the sample also encode this CDR3. The chain has TRBV5-4 and TRBJ1-2, with D hard to call. Germline loops: CDR1 SGHNT, CDR2 YYREEE (reference sequence). The CDR3 runs 13 residues. V lost 0 bases and J lost 0, with 3 bases in between. This CDR3 is CASSLDSNYGYTF. CDR3 DNA: TGTGCCAGCAGCTTGGATTCTAACTATGGCTACACCTTC.